These 6 T cell receptor beta chains came from one sample sequenced in a study of OX40 agonist ivuxolimab in advanced cancers. Sequencing was performed with immunoSEQ multiplex PCR; in TCRdb, only in-frame clones are kept and a portion is missing. The repertoire consists of tens of thousands of clones, with 94% occurring once and the leading ten covering approximately 12%. Sequenced here: CD4+ or CD8+ T cells sorted from blood, sampled in a trial of the OX40 agonist ivuxolimab. These receptors originate from an adult with an advanced solid tumor such as melanoma, head and neck, liver or kidney cancer.

The gene calls are TRBV29-1 and TRBJ1-1; D is uncertain. The CDR3 is 11 amino acids. Germline V gene lookup returns CDR1 SQVTM and CDR2 ANQGSEA. The ends were cut back, 3 bases at V and 3 bases at J, with 5 bases in the middle. CDR3 loop: CSVEHDTEAFF. In DNA, the CDR3 is TGCAGCGTTGAGCATGACACTGAAGCTTTCTTT.

This rearrangement joins TRBV7-9 to TRBJ2-5, with D possibly TRBD2 on 5 matching bases. The CDR3 extends over 16 amino acids. Trimming took off 5 bases at V and 4 bases at J, with 20 bases between the two ends. In germline, CDR1 is SEHNR, CDR2 FQNEAQ (reference sequence). The CDR3 loop is CASSPEIYGVGETQYF. The DNA for the CDR3 is TGTGCCAGCAGCCCAGAAATTTACGGGGTTGGAGAGACCCAGTACTTC.

The chain has TRBV6-5 and TRBJ2-7; D remains unclear. The CDR3 spans 12 residues. Germline loops: CDR1 MNHEY, CDR2 SVGAGI. V lost 3 bases and J 5 bases, leaving 8 bases between the germline ends. Written as DNA, the CDR3 is TGTGCCAGCAGTTATGCAGATCACGAGCAGTACTTC. This codes for CASSYADHEQYF.

This chain links TRBV28 with TRBJ2-3; 14 bases are a match to TRBD2. Germline V gene sequence: CDR1 MDHEN, CDR2 SYDVKM. The CDR3 is 15 amino acids. With 5 bases clipped from V and 5 bases from J, the junction kept 3 bases outside the gene matches. Here the CDR3 reads CASSLGLAGGDTQYF. CDR3 coding DNA: TGTGCCAGCAGTCTCGGACTAGCGGGGGGAGATACGCAGTATTTT.

This rearrangement joins TRBV4-3 to TRBJ2-1; a possible D gene is TRBD2 (6 bases). This CDR3 is 13 amino acids long. Trimming took 1 base from V and 7 from J, leaving 8 bases between them. The V gene's germline CDR1 is LGHNA and CDR2 YSLEER. Written as DNA, the CDR3 is TGCGCCAGCAGCCAAGTTGGGGGGAATGAGCAGTTCTTC. Protein sequence: CASSQVGGNEQFF.

The rearrangement joins TRBV6-5 to TRBJ2-1; 9 bases fit TRBD1. Unmatched junction bases numbered 7, after V lost 6 bases and J lost 4 bases. Germline CDR1 reads MNHEY; CDR2 reads SVGAGI. CDR3 length: 15 amino acids. The CDR3 region has the DNA TGTGCCAGCAGAAATGACAGGGGGGATTACAATGAGCAGTTCTTC. Amino acid sequence: CASRNDRGDYNEQFF.